A single sample gave rise to the 20 T cell receptor beta chains below, sequenced in a study of beta chain features in type 1 diabetes. Study-wide results and caveats: People with Type 1 diabetes carried modestly yet significantly shorter TCRB CDR3s in all four CD4+ subsets.

Expressed TCRB transcripts got sequenced, as all isolated RNA was reverse transcribed. Measured with immunoSEQ multiplex PCR; TCRdb has only the in-frame clones, and not every one. Among 600,000 to 700,000 clones listed, 13% were seen once. Which antigens these TCRs recognize remains unknown. The specimen sequenced was naive CD4+ T cells from blood. These receptors originate from a man younger than 35 with type 1 diabetes.

The V call is TRBV5-4, the J call TRBJ1-2; D ambiguous. Germline CDR1 is SGHNT and CDR2 is YYREEE (reference sequence). Trimming shortened V by 7 bases and J by 8 bases, and 18 bases separated the two germline ends. This CDR3 contains 13 residues. CDR3 region: CASCVWGYYGYTF. The CDR3 nucleotides read TGTGCCAGCTGCGTTTGGGGTTATTACGGCTACACCTTC.

This clone was seen more than once but under ten times. The chain recombines TRBV7-2 with TRBJ2-1; TRBD1 matches at 8 bases. From germline, CDR1 is SGHTA and CDR2 FQGNSA. V gave up 2 bases and J gave up 0 bases; unmatched junction bases: 12. The CDR3 contains 19 residues. Here the CDR3 reads CASSLRPGGIISSYNEQFF. The CDR3 DNA reads TGTGCCAGCAGCTTAAGGCCAGGGGGCATCATTAGCTCCTACAATGAGCAGTTCTTC.

This chain links TRBV15 with TRBJ1-6; D is perhaps TRBD1 (6 bases). With 8 bases removed from V and 12 bases from J, the gap between germline ends came to 26 bases. Germline loops: CDR1 LNHNV, CDR2 YYDKDF (reference sequence). CDR3 size: 16 residues. CDR3: CATGSDLLPKGGPLHF. CDR3 DNA: TGTGCCACCGGCTCCGACTTATTACCAAAGGGGGGACCCCTCCACTTT.

The J gene is TRBJ1-2, the V gene TRBV6-4; no firm D call. The CDR3 extends over 12 amino acids. V lost 4 bases and J lost 2, with 5 bases in between. Per germline, CDR1 MRHNA and CDR2 SNTAGT. CDR3 sequence reads: CASSVGNYGYTF. Written as DNA, the CDR3 is TGTGCCAGCAGTGTGGGAAACTATGGCTACACCTTC.

The J gene is TRBJ2-6, the V gene TRBV5-1; D may be TRBD2 (6 bases). The CDR3 is 16 residues long. The V gene's germline CDR1 is SGHRS and CDR2 YFSETQ. With 7 bases removed from V and 0 bases from J, the gap between germline ends came to 14 bases. The CDR3 sequence is CASSPGVNSGANVLTF. Here the CDR3 DNA reads TGCGCCAGCTCGCCGGGGGTGAACTCTGGGGCCAACGTCCTGACTTTC.

The table lists this clone with a few counts. This rearrangement joins TRBV14 to TRBJ1-3, with no clear D. The CDR3 consists of 14 residues. Trimming took 4 bases from V and 2 from J, leaving 9 bases between them. The germline gives CDR1 SGHDN, CDR2 FVKESK. The CDR3 is CASSLGQPGNTIYF. The CDR3 coding sequence is TGTGCCAGCAGCCTAGGGCAGCCTGGAAACACCATATATTTT.

With respect to this clone: This sample includes further DNA sequences coding for the same CDR3. The chain links TRBV30 to TRBJ1-1; weak D call: TRBD1 (5 bases). This CDR3 has 11 amino acids. V lost 0 bases and J 6 bases, leaving 5 bases between the germline ends. Germline CDR1 GTSNPN, CDR2 SVGIG (reference sequence). The CDR3 DNA sequence: TGTGCCTGGAGTGTAGGGGCTGAAGCTTTCTTT. Encoded protein: CAWSVGAEAFF.

The genes are TRBV6-4 and TRBJ2-3, with TRBD1 matching over 8 bases. CDR3 size: 15 residues. V dropped 6 bases and J dropped 1; count of bases not matched to a gene: 6. The germline V gene has CDR1 MRHNA and CDR2 SNTAGT. The CDR3 is CASSPQGQGTDTQYF. The CDR3 DNA reads TGTGCCAGCAGCCCACAGGGACAGGGCACAGATACGCAGTATTTT.

V is TRBV15 and J is TRBJ2-5, with D perhaps matching TRBD1 (6 bases). The CDR3 is 12 residues long. The V end lost 3 bases, the J end lost 4 bases, and 6 bases lay between the germline ends. Germline CDR1 is LNHNV and CDR2 is YYDKDF (reference sequence). CDR3 sequence (DNA): TGTGCCACCAGCAGGGGGGCAGAGACCCAGTACTTC. It specifies CATSRGAETQYF.

A few counts support this clone. The rearrangement links TRBV29-1 to TRBJ1-1, with 7 bases that match TRBD1. The CDR3 sequence is 16 residues long. J was trimmed by 0 bases and V by 6 bases; bases with no gene match: 13. CDR1 SQVTM and CDR2 ANQGSEA come from the germline V gene. CDR3 nucleotides: TGCAGCGTACACCCCGGGACAGCCTTTATGAACACTGAAGCTTTCTTT. It codes for CSVHPGTAFMNTEAFF. Looking up the rest from reference TRBV29-1 and TRBJ1-1 gives the full variable domain: SAVISQKPSRDICQRGTSLTIQCQVDSQVTMMFWYRQQPGQSLTLIATANQGSEATYESGFVIDKFPISRPNLTFSTLTVSNMSPEDSSIYLCSVHPGTAFMNTEAFFGQGTRLTVV.

V gene TRBV5-1 combines with J gene TRBJ2-6; D may be TRBD1 (5 bases). Trimming removed 4 bases from V and 2 bases from J, with 10 bases in between. The germline gives CDR1 SGHRS, CDR2 YFSETQ. The CDR3 runs 15 residues. The CDR3 nucleotides are TGCGCCAGCAGCGAACAGGATACTGGGGCCAACGTCCTGACTTTC. Protein: CASSEQDTGANVLTF.

This clone was seen a handful of times. V is TRBV19 and J is TRBJ1-1, with D possibly being TRBD1 (5 bases). CDR1 and CDR2 (germline): LNHDA, SQIVND (reference sequence). CDR3 size: 13 residues. Trimming pared 6 bases from V and 4 bases from J, leaving 12 bases between. Written as DNA, the CDR3 is TGTGCCAGTAGAACACAGGTCAGCACTGAAGCTTTCTTT. Protein: CASRTQVSTEAFF.

This clone was observed a few times. V is TRBV5-1 and J is TRBJ1-2; D is unclear. This CDR3 comprises 13 residues. In germline, CDR1 is SGHRS, CDR2 YFSETQ. Trimming took off 4 bases at V and 2 bases at J, with 9 bases between the two ends. CDR3 bases: TGCGCCAGCAGCGGTCCCCTAAACTATGGCTACACCTTC. It codes for CASSGPLNYGYTF.

The DNA for the CDR3 is TGTGCCAGCAGCTTATTCCACAGGGACTACGAGCAGTACTTC. Protein: CASSLFHRDYEQYF. The chain is built from TRBV7-9 and TRBJ2-7; a weak D match, TRBD1 (6 bases). There are 14 residues in the CDR3. Trimming took off 2 bases at V and 3 bases at J, with 11 bases between the two ends. Germline V gives CDR1 SEHNR, CDR2 FQNEAQ (reference sequence).

V gene TRBV7-2 combines with J gene TRBJ2-5; no reliable D call. This CDR3 is 13 amino acids long. Trimming took off 1 base at V and 1 base at J, with 4 bases between the two ends. The germline CDR1 and CDR2 sequences are SGHTA and FQGNSA. The CDR3 reads CASSLVSQETQYF. The CDR3 coding sequence is TGTGCCAGCAGCTTAGTCTCCCAAGAGACCCAGTACTTC. Full variable domain (missing parts from reference TRBV7-2 and TRBJ2-5): GAGVSQSPSNKVTEKGKDVELRCDPISGHTALYWYRQSLGQGLEFLIYFQGNSAPDKSGLPSDRFSAERTGGSVSTLTIQRTQQEDSAVYLCASSLVSQETQYFGPGTRLLVL.

This clone has more than one count but fewer than ten. The genes are TRBV9 and TRBJ2-6, with D maybe TRBD2 (7 bases). The germline V gene encodes CDR1 SGDLS and CDR2 YYNGEE. V was trimmed by 6 bases and J by 4 bases, leaving 23 bases between them. The CDR3 is 18 amino acids. DNA of the CDR3: TGTGCCAGCACGACGGGGGGCTCTTTTCTACCCGGGGCCAACGTCCTGACTTTC. Protein sequence: CASTTGGSFLPGANVLTF. The full variable domain, rest sourced from reference TRBV9 and TRBJ2-6, is DSGVTQTPKHLITATGQRVTLRCSPRSGDLSVYWYQQSLDQGLQFLIQYYNGEERAKGNILERFSAQQFPDLHSELNLSSLELGDSALYFCASTTGGSFLPGANVLTFGAGSRLTVL.

This clone appeared a few times. CDR3 in amino acids: CASVDSPGIAQHF. In nucleotides, the CDR3 is TGTGCCAGTGTGGACAGCCCGGGGATAGCCCAGCATTTT. This chain joins TRBV19 and TRBJ1-5, with a tentative D call TRBD1 (6 bases). CDR3 length: 13 residues. The V gene lost 8 bases and the J gene lost 11 bases, with 19 bases spanning the gap. Germline V CDR1 and CDR2: LNHDA, SQIVND (reference sequence).

The chain is built from TRBV2 and TRBJ1-2; perhaps TRBD1 as D (5 bases). From germline, CDR1 is SNHLY and CDR2 FYNNEI. The CDR3 consists of 13 residues. V lost 7 bases and J 3 bases, leaving 12 bases between the germline ends. The CDR3 spells CASTDQQDYGYTF. The DNA for the CDR3 is TGTGCCAGCACTGATCAACAGGACTATGGCTACACCTTC. Full variable domain (remainder filled in from reference TRBV2 and TRBJ1-2): EPEVTQTPSHQVTQMGQEVILRCVPISNHLYFYWYRQILGQKVEFLVSFYNNEISEKSEIFDDQFSVERPDGSNFTLKIRSTKLEDSAMYFCASTDQQDYGYTFGSGTRLTVV.

The J gene is TRBJ2-1, the V gene TRBV5-4, with TRBD1 matching 7 bases. Germline CDR1 SGHNT, CDR2 YYREEE (reference sequence). The V and J ends lost 3 bases and 4 bases, in that order; junction bases with no gene match: 7. The CDR3 length is 15 residues. CDR3: CASSSLGQLYNEQFF. CDR3 nucleotide sequence: TGTGCCAGCAGCTCCCTGGGACAGTTATACAATGAGCAGTTCTTC.

The J gene is TRBJ1-1, the V gene TRBV5-1; 8 nucleotides match TRBD1. This CDR3 is 15 amino acids long. Germline lookup yields CDR1 SGHRS and CDR2 YFSETQ. With 0 bases clipped from V and 4 bases from J, the junction kept 5 bases outside the gene matches. The CDR3 here is CASSLATGEGTEAFF. The CDR3 nucleotides read TGCGCCAGCAGCTTGGCGACAGGGGAGGGCACTGAAGCTTTCTTT.